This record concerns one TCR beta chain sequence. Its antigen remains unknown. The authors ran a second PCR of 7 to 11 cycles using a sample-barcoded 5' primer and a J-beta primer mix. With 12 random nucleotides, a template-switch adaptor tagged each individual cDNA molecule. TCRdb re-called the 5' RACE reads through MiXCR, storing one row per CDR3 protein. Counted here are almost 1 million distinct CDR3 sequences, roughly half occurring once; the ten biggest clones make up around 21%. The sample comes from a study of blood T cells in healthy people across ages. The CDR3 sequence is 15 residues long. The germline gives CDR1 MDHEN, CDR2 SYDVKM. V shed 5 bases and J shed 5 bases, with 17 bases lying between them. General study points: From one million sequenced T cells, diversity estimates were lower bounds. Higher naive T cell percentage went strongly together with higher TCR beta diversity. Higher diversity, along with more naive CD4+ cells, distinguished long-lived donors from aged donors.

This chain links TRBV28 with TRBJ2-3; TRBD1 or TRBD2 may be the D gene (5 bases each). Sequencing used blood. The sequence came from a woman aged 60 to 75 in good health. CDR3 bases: TGTGCCAGCAGTCCTCCCGAGGGGCCGGGAGATACGCAGTATTTT. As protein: CASSPPEGPGDTQYF.